The clone carrying this T cell receptor (beta chain) was seen only a few times. Its target is not known. The record originates from a study of identical twins. Study-wide points: Cord blood's abundant beta clonotypes had fewer insertions, unlike memory repertoires.

CDR1 and CDR2 (germline): WSHSY, SAAADI. Unmatched junction bases numbered 3, after V lost 6 bases and J lost 1 base. This CDR3 has 16 amino acids. TCRdb independently ran MiXCR on the 5' RACE reads; one entry per CDR3 protein. The sample has roughly 570,000 distinct CDR3 sequences, roughly 9.5% seen once; the top ten hold more than 2.5%. These same data were also listed under a study on yellow fever vaccine responses in identical twins.

The sample taken for sequencing was PBMCs. This receptor was obtained from a woman aged 18-29 years in good health. The chain combines TRBV10-2 with TRBJ2-7; the match to TRBD2 covers 16 bases. The CDR3 is CASSGTSGRVSYEQYF. CDR3 bases: TGCGCCAGCAGCGGGACTAGCGGGAGGGTTTCCTACGAGCAGTACTTC.